One T cell receptor beta chain is described in this entry. The CDR3 is made up of 15 amino acids. V shed 3 bases and J 5 bases; nucleotides not matched to a gene: 6. Germline V gene data show CDR1 as SNHLY and CDR2 as FYNNEI. This sample stems from a study of shared clonotypes between healthy human individuals. TCRdb's copy holds only in-frame clones and misses some; the assay was immunoSEQ multiplex PCR. The sample includes roughly 2.2 million clones, about 92% seen only once; the top ten take 0.35% to 0.5%. The sample consisted of naive CD4+ T cells from PBMCs. Subset described: CD45RA+ positively selected. The J gene is TRBJ2-5, the V gene TRBV2; 10 bases are shared with TRBD2. This receptor was obtained from a young man in good health. Some clones in this sample may be carry-over from other donors' samples. Here the CDR3 reads CASSDPGLATETQYF. CDR3 bases: TGTGCCAGCAGTGACCCGGGACTAGCGACGGAGACCCAGTACTTC.